At least ten counts were recorded for the clone carrying this TCR beta chain. The length of the CDR3 is 15 residues. V shed 5 bases and J shed 4 bases, with 18 bases lying between them. Germline CDR1 reads SGHVS; CDR2 reads FQNEAQ. This specimen belongs to a study of CD8+CD57+ T cells in acquired aplastic anemia. For the study at large: An average of roughly 3 ug of DNA was obtained from sorted CD4+ and CD8+ cells.

The template for TCR beta VDJ and CDR3 sequence profiling was genomic DNA. TCRdb analysed the reads with MiXCR anew, one entry per CDR3 protein. Among over 150,000 distinct CDR3 sequences listed, 54% were seen once. The material sequenced was sorted CD4+, CD8+, or CD8+CD57+ T cells (not recorded which) from PBMCs. This TCR derives from a human donor in good health, serving as a control. This chain connects TRBV7-8 to TRBJ2-7; TRBD2 is a possible D gene (6 bases). CDR3 nucleotide sequence: TGTGCCAGCAGCCTCGGCCTGGGAGGACTTTACGAGCAGTACTTC. This gives the protein CASSLGLGGLYEQYF.